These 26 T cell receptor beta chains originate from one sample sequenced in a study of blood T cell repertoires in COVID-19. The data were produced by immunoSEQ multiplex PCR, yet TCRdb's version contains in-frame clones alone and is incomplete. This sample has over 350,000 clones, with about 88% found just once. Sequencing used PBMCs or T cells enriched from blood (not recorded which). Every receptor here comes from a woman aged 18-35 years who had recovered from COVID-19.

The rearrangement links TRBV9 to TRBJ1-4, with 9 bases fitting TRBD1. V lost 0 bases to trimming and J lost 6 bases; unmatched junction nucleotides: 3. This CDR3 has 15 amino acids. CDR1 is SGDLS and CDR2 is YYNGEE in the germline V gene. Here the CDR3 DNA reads TGTGCCAGCAGCGTAGAACAGGGGGCATATGAAAAACTGTTTTTT. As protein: CASSVEQGAYEKLFF. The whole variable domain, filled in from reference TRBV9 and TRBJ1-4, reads DSGVTQTPKHLITATGQRVTLRCSPRSGDLSVYWYQQSLDQGLQFLIQYYNGEERAKGNILERFSAQQFPDLHSELNLSSLELGDSALYFCASSVEQGAYEKLFFGSGTQLSVL.

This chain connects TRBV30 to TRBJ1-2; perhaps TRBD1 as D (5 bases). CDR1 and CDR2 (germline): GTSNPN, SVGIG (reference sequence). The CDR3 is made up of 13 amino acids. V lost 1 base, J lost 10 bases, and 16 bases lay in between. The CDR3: CAWSATGGGVYTF. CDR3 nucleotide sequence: TGTGCCTGGAGTGCCACTGGGGGAGGGGTCTACACCTTC.

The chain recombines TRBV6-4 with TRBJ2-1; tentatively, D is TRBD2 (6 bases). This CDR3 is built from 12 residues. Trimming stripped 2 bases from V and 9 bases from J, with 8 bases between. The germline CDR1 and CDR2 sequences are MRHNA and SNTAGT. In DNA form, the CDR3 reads TGTGCCAGCAGTGACACAGCGGGTGAGCAGTTCTTC. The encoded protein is CASSDTAGEQFF.

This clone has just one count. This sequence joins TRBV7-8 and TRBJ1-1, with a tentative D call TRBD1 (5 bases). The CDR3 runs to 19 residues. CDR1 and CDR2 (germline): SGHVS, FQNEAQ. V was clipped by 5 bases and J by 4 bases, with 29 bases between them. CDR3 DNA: TGTGCCAGCAGCCCAAGGGGTGGAATCCTGACGGCCAGAAGCACTGAAGCTTTCTTT. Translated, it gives CASSPRGGILTARSTEAFF.

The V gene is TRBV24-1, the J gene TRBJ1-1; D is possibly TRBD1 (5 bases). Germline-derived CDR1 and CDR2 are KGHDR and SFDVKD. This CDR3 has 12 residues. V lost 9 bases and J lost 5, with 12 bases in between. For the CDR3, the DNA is TGTGCCACCTCCAGGGATCGGACTGAAGCTTTCTTT. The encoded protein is CATSRDRTEAFF.

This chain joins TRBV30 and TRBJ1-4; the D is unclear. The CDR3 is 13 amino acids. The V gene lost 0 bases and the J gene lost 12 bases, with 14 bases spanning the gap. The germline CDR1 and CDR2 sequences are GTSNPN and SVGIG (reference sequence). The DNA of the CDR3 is TGTGCCTGGAGTGTCGCTCACCCCGGAGAACTGTTTTTT. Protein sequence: CAWSVAHPGELFF.

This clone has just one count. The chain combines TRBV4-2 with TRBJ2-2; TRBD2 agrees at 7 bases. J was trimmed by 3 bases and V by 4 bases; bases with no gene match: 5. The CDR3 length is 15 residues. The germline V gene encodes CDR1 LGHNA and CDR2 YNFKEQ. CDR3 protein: CASSLGGEYTGELFF. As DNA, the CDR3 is TGTGCCAGCAGCCTGGGGGGGGAGTACACCGGGGAGCTGTTTTTT.

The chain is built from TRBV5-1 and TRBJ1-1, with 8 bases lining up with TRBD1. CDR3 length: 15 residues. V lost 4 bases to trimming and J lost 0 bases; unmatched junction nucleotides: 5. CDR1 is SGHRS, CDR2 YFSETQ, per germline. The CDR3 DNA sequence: TGCGCCAGCAGCCTTAGGACAGGGATGAACACTGAAGCTTTCTTT. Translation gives CASSLRTGMNTEAFF.

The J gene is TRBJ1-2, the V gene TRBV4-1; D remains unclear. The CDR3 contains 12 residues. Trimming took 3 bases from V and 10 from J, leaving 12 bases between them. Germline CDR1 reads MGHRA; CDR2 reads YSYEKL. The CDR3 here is CASSQYSRNYTF. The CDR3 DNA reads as TGCGCCAGCAGCCAGTATTCGAGGAACTACACCTTC.

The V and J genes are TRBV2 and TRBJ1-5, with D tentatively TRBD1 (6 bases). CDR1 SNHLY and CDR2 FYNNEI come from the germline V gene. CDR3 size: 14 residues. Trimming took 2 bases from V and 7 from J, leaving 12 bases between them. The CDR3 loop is CASSERGGGQPQHF. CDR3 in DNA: TGTGCCAGCAGTGAACGGGGAGGGGGGCAGCCCCAGCATTTT.

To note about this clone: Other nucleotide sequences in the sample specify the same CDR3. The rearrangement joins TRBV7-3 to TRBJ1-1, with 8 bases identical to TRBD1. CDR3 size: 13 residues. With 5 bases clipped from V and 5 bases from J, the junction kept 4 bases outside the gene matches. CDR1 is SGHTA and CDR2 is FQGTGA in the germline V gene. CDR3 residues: CASSPTGGTEAFF. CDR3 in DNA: TGTGCCAGCAGCCCAACAGGGGGTACTGAAGCTTTCTTT. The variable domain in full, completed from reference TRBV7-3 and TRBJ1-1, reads GAGVSQTPSNKVTEKGKYVELRCDPISGHTALYWYRQSLGQGPEFLIYFQGTGAADDSGLPNDRFFAVRPEGSVSTLKIQRTERGDSAVYLCASSPTGGTEAFFGQGTRLTVV.

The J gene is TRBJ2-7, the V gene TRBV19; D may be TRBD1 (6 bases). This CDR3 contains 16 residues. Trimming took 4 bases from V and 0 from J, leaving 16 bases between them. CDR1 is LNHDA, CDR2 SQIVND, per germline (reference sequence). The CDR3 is CASSSPGQRSSYEQYF. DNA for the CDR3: TGTGCCAGTAGTAGCCCGGGACAAAGGAGCTCCTACGAGCAGTACTTC.

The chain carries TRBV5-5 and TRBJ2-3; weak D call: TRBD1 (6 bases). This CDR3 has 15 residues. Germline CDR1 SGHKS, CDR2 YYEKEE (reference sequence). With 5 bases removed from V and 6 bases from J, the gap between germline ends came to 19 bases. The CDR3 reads CASRDQGPPADTQYF. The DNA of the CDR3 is TGTGCCAGCAGGGATCAGGGGCCACCCGCGGATACGCAGTATTTT.

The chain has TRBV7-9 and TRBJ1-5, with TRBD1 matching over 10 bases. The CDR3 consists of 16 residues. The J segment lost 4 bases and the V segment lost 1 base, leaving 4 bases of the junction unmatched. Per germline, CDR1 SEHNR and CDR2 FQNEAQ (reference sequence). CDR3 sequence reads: CASSLVGQGTNQPQHF. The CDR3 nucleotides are TGTGCCAGCAGCTTAGTGGGACAGGGGACTAATCAGCCCCAGCATTTT.

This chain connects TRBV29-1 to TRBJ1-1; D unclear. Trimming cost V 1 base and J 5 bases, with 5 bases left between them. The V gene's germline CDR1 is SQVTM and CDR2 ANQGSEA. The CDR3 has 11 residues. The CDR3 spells CSVEVRTEAFF. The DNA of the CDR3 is TGCAGCGTTGAAGTCAGGACTGAAGCTTTCTTT.

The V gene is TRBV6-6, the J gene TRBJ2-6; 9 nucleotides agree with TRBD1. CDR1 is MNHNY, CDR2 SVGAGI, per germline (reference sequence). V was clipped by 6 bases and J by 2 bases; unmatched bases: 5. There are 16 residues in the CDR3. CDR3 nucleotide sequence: TGTGCCAGCAGGGGGGACAGGGCGGCTGGGGCCAACGTCCTGACTTTC. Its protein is CASRGDRAAGANVLTF.

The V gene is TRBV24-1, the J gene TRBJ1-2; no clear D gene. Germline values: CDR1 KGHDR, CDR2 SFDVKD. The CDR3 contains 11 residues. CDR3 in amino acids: CAVQEGNGYTF. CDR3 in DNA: TGTGCAGTCCAGGAAGGTAATGGCTACACCTTC.

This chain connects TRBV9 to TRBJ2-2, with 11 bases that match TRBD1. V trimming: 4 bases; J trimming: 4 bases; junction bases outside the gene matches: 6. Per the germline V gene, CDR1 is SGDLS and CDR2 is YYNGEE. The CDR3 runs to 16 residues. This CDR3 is CASSPRTGGVTGELFF. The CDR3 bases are TGTGCCAGCAGCCCCCGGACAGGGGGCGTCACCGGGGAGCTGTTTTTT.

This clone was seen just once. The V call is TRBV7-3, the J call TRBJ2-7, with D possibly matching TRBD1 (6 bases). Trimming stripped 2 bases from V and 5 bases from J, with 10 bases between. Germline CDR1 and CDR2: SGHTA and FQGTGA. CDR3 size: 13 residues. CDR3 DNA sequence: TGTGCCAGCAGCTTAGCACAGGGCAACGAGCAGTACTTC. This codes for CASSLAQGNEQYF.

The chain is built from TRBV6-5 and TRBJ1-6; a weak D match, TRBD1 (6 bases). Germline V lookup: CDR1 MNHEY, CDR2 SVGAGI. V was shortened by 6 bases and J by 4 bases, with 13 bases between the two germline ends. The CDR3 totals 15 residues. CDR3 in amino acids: CASSPDRPYNSPLHF. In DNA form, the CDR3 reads TGTGCCAGCAGCCCGGACAGACCTTATAATTCACCCCTCCACTTT.

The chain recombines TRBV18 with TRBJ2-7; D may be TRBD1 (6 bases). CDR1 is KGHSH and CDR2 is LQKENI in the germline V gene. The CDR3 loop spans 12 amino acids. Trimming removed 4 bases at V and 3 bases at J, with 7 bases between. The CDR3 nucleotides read TGTGCCAGCTCACTGGACAGCTACGAGCAGTACTTC. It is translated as CASSLDSYEQYF.

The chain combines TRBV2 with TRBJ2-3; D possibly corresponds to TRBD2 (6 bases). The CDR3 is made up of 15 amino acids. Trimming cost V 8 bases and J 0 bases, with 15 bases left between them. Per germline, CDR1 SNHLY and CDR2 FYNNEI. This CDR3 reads CASAGRAGSTDTQYF. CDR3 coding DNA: TGTGCCAGCGCGGGGCGTGCGGGGAGCACAGATACGCAGTATTTT.

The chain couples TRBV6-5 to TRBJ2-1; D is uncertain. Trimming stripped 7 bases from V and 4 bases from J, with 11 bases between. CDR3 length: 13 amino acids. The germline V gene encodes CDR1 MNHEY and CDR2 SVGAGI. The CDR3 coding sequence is TGTGCCAGCAACGAAAACAGTTACAATGAGCAGTTCTTC. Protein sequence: CASNENSYNEQFF.

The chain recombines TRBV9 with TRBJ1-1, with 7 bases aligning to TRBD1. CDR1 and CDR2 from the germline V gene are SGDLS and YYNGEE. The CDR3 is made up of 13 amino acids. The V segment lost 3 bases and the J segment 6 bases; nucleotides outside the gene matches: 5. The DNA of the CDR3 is TGTGCCAGCAGCGGACAGGGTATAGCTGAAGCTTTCTTT. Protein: CASSGQGIAEAFF.

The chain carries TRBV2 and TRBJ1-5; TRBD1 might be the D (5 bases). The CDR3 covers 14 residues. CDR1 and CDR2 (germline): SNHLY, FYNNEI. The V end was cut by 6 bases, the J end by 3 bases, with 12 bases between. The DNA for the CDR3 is TGTGCCAGCAGGTCGACAGTCGACAATCAGCCCCAGCATTTT. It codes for CASRSTVDNQPQHF.

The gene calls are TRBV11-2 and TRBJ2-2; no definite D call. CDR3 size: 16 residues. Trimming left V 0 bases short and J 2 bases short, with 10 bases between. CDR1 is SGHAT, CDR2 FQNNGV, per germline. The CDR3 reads CASSLEARGNTGELFF. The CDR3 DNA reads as TGTGCCAGCAGCTTAGAGGCGAGAGGAAACACCGGGGAGCTGTTTTTT.